Here is one T cell receptor (beta chain) with its context. Its antigen is unknown. These data come from a study of shared clonotypes between healthy human individuals. Overall study results and limits: Limitation of the genetic and exposure-history diversity represented came from the few donors.

The germline gives CDR1 MGHRA, CDR2 YSYEKL. CDR3 length: 14 residues. V was cut by 8 bases and J by 0 bases, with 14 bases left in between. The sequenced material, unsorted PBMC DNA, was run on ten immunoSEQ deep assay plates. The assay was immunoSEQ multiplex PCR, and TCRdb's table has in-frame clones only and misses some. The table shows hundreds of thousands of clones, with roughly four fifths occurring only once. This TCR derives from a woman aged 40 to 49 in good health. Some clones in this sample may be carry-over from other donors' samples. Material for sequencing was PBMCs. This sequence joins TRBV4-1 and TRBJ2-7; no firm D call. The CDR3 region is CASGQTPSSYEQYF. Here the CDR3 DNA reads TGCGCCAGCGGTCAGACCCCGAGCTCCTACGAGCAGTACTTC.